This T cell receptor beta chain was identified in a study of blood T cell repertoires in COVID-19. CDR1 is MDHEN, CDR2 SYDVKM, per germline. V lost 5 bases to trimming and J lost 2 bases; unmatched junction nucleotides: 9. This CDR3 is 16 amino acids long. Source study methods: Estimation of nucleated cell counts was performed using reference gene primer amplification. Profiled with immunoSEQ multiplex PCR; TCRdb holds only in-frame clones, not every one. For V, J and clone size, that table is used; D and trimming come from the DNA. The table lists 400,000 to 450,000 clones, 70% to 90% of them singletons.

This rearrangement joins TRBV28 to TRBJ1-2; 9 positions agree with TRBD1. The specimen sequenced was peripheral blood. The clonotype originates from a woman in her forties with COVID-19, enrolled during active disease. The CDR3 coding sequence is TGTGCCAGCAGTCAGTCACAGGGGGCGCAGAACTATGGCTACACCTTC. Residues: CASSQSQGAQNYGYTF.